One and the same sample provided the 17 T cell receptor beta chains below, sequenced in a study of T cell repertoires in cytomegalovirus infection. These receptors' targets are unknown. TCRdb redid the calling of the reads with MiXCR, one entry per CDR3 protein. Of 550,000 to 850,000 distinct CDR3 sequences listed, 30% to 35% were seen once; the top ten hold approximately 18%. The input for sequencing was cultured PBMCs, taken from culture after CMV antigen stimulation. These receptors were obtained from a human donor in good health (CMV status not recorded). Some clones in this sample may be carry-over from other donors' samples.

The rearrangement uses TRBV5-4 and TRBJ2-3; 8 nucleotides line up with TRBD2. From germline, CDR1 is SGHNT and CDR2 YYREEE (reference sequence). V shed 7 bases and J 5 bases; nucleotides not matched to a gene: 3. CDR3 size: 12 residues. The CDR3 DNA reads TGTGCCAGCCAAGCGGGAGTAGATACGCAGTATTTT. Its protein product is CASQAGVDTQYF.

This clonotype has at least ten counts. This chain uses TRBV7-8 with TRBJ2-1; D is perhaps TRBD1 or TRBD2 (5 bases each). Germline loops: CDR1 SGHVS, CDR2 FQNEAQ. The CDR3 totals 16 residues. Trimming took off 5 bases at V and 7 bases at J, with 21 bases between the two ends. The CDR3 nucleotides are TGTGCCAGCAGCCAATCGGGAAGGGCGAGGGGAAATGAGCAGTTCTTC. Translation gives CASSQSGRARGNEQFF.

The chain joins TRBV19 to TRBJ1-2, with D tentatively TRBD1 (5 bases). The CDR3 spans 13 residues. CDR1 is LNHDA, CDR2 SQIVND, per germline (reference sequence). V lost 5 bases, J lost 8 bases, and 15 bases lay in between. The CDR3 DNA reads TGTGCCAGTAGTCCTGATACAACAGGCGGCTACACCTTC. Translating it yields CASSPDTTGGYTF.

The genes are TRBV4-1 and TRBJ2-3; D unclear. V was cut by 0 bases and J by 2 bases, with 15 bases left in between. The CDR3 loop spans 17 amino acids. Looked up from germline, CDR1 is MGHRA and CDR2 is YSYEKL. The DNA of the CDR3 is TGCGCCAGCAGCCAAGAGGAGTCCGTTCTCTTCACAGATACGCAGTATTTT. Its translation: CASSQEESVLFTDTQYF.

The CDR3 is CSARIPSGTDYEQYF. DNA for the CDR3: TGCAGTGCTAGAATCCCTAGCGGGACGGACTACGAGCAGTACTTC. The chain joins TRBV20-1 to TRBJ2-7, with TRBD2 matching 9 bases. With 2 bases clipped from V and 3 bases from J, the junction kept 8 bases outside the gene matches. This CDR3 has 15 amino acids. Germline lookup yields CDR1 DFQATT and CDR2 SNEGSKA (reference sequence).

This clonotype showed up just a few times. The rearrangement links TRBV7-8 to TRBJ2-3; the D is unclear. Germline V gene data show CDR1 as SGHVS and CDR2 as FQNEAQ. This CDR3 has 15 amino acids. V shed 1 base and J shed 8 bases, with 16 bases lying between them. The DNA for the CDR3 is TGTGCCAGCAGCTTAGAGGAGAGTAGCAGGACTACGCAGTATTTT. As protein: CASSLEESSRTTQYF.

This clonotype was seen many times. This CDR3 is CASSSPGSYEQYF. CDR3 DNA sequence: TGTGCCAGCAGCTCCCCAGGGTCCTACGAGCAGTACTTC. V usage is TRBV7-2 and J usage is TRBJ2-7; possible D gene TRBD1, 5 bases. Trimming removed 4 bases at V and 1 base at J, with 8 bases between. The V gene's germline CDR1 is SGHTA and CDR2 FQGNSA. This CDR3 contains 13 residues.

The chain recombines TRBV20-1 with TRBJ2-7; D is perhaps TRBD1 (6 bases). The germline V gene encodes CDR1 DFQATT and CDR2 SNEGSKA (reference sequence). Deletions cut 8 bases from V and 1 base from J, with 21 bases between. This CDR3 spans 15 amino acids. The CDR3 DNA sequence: TGCAGTACCTATCCCCCCGGGACATGGTCCTACGAGCAGTACTTC. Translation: CSTYPPGTWSYEQYF.

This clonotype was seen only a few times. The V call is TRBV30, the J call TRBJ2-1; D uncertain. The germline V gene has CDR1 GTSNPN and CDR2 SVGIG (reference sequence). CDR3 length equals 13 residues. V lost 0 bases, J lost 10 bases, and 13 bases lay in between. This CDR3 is CAWSVSSPGEQFF. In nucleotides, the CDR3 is TGTGCCTGGAGTGTTAGCTCACCAGGAGAGCAGTTCTTC.

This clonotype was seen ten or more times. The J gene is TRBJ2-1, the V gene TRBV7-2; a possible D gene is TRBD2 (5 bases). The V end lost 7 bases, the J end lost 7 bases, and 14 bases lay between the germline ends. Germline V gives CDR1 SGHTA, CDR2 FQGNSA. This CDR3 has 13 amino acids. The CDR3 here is CASKSPGVNEQFF. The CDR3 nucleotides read TGTGCCAGCAAATCCCCCGGGGTAAATGAGCAGTTCTTC.

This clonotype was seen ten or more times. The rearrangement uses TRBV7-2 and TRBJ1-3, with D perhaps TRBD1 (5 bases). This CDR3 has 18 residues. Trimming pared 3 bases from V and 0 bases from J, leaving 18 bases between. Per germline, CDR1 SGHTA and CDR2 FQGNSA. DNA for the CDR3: TGTGCCAGCAGCTTTCGGTTGCGCTCCGGGGGCTCTGGAAACACCATATATTTT. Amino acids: CASSFRLRSGGSGNTIYF.

The CDR3 DNA reads as TGTGCCAGCAGCGGGGGTATAGGAAGCTATGGCTACACCTTC. This sequence encodes CASSGGIGSYGYTF. The chain combines TRBV11-1 with TRBJ1-2; tentatively, D is TRBD1 (5 bases). Between the trimmed V and J ends, which lost 5 bases and 4 bases, there was a span of 14 bases. Germline lookup yields CDR1 SGHAT and CDR2 FQDESV (reference sequence). This CDR3 has 14 amino acids.

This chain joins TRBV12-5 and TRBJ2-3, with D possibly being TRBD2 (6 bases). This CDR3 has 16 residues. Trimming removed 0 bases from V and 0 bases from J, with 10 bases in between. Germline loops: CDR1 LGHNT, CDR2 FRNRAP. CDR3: CASGLVLAASTDTQYF. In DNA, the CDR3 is TGTGCTAGTGGTTTGGTACTAGCAGCTAGCACAGATACGCAGTATTTT.

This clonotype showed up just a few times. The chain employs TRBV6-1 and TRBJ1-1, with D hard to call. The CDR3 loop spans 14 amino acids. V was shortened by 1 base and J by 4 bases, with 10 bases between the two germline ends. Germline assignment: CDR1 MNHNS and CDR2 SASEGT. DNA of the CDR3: TGTGCCAGCAGTGAAGTAAAGTTTAGCACTGAAGCTTTCTTT. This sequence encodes CASSEVKFSTEAFF.

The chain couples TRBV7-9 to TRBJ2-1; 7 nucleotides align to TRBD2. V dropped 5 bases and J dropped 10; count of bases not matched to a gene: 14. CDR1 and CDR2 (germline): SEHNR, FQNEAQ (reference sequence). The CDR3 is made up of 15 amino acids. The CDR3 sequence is CASSPGGSEAGEQFF. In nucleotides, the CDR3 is TGTGCCAGCAGCCCGGGGGGTAGCGAGGCGGGGGAGCAGTTCTTC.

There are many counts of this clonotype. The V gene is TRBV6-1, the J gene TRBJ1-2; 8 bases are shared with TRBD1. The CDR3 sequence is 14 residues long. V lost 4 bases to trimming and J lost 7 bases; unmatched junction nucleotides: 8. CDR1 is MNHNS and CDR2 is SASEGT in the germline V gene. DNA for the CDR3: TGTGCCAGCAGTGGAAGGACAGGGAATGCTGGCTACACCTTC. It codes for CASSGRTGNAGYTF.

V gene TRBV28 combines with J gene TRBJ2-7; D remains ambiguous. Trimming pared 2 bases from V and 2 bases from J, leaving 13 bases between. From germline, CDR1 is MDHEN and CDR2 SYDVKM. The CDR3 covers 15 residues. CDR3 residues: CASSLGSASTYEQYF. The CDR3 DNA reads TGTGCCAGCAGTTTAGGATCAGCATCGACCTACGAGCAGTACTTC.